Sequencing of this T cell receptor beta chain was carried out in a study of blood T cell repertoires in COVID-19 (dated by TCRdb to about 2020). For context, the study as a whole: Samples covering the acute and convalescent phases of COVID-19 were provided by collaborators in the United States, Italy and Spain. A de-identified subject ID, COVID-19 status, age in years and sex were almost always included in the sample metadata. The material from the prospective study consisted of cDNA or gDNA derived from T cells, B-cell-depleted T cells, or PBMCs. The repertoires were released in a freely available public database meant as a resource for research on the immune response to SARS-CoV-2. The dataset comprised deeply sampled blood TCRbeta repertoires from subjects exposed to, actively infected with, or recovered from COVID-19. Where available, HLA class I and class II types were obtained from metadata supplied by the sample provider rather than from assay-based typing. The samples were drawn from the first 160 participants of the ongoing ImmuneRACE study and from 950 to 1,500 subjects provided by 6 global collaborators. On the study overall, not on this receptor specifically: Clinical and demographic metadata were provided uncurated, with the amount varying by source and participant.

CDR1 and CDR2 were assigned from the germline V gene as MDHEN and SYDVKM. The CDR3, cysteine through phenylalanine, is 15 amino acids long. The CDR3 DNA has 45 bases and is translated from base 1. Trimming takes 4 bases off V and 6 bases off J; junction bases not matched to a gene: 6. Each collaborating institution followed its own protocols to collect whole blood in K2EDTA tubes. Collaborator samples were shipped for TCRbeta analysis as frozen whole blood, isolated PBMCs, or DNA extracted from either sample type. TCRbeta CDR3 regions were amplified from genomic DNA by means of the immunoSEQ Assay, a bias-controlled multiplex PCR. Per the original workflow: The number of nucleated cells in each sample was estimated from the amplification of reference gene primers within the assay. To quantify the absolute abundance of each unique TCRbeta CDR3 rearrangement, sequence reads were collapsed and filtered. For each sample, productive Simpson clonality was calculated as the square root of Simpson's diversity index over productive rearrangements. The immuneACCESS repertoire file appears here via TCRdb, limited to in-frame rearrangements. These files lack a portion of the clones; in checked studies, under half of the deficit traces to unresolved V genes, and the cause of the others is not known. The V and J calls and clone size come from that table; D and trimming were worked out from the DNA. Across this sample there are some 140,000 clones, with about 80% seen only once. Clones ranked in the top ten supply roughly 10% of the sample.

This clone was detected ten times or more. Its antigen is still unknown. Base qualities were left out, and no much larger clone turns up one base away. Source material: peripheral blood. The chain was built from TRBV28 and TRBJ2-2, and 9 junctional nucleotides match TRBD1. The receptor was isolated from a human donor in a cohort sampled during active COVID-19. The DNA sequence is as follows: TGTGCCAGCAGTTCCACAGGGGGCTTGGCCGGGGAGCTGTTTTTT. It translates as CASSSTGGLAGELFF.